This T cell receptor (beta chain) was documented in a study of shared clonotypes between healthy human individuals. This was a deep-level run. TCRdb's copy holds only in-frame clones and misses some; the assay was immunoSEQ multiplex PCR. This table holds 550,000 to 650,000 clones, 96% found once. Whole-study results and caveats: The study drew on few donors, limiting represented genetic and exposure-history diversity.

CDR1 MDHEN and CDR2 SYDVKM come from the germline V gene. The V end was cut by 5 bases, the J end by 4 bases, with 26 bases between. The CDR3 has 18 residues. In regard to this clone: Its antigen remains unidentified.

Positive CCR7 selection of CD45RO-negative cells yielded the naive CD8 cells, and terminally differentiated effector memory CD45RA+ cells were excluded. Sequenced sample: naive CD8+ T cells sorted from blood. This chain uses TRBV28 with TRBJ1-2; the D gene is possibly TRBD1 (5 bases). The sequence was obtained from a woman in her thirties in good health. The CDR3 protein is CASSPPPLGTTEGYGYTF. CDR3 sequence (DNA): TGTGCCAGCAGTCCTCCCCCCCTAGGGACTACAGAGGGCTATGGCTACACCTTC.